Reported below is one TCR beta chain. The PCR used 60 Vbeta and 13 Jbeta primers. Measured with immunoSEQ multiplex PCR; TCRdb has only the in-frame clones, and not every one. The sample has roughly 160,000 clones; around 85% are singletons. This record belongs to a study of cytomegalovirus exposure and HLA in healthy donors. The receptor was isolated from a boy under 10 years old in good health and CMV-seronegative. Sequenced: PBMCs.

Written as DNA, the CDR3 is TGTGCCAGCAGCTTCGGACTAGCGAAGCAGTTCTTC. Amino acid sequence: CASSFGLAKQFF. This chain connects TRBV7-9 to TRBJ2-1, with 9 bases fitting TRBD2. The V and J ends lost 3 bases and 11 bases, in that order; junction bases with no gene match: 2. This CDR3 comprises 12 residues. Germline V gives CDR1 SEHNR, CDR2 FQNEAQ (reference sequence).